This TCR beta chain was captured in a study of T-cell memory formation after mild COVID-19. Study at large: TCR clusters were mostly confined to one donor each.

cDNA libraries for TCR alpha and TCR beta, carrying sample barcodes and UMIs, came from 5'RACE with constant-segment primers. One entry per CDR3 protein results from TCRdb running MiXCR on the 5' RACE reads. The table lists roughly 200,000 distinct CDR3 sequences, about a fifth of them singletons. Study findings and constraints: Chiefly within CM and EM were the contracting CD4+ clones; CD8+ ones were within EMRA.

This clonotype has just a few counts. Its antigen is not known. CDR3 length: 14 amino acids. With 0 bases removed from V and 3 bases from J, the gap between germline ends came to 8 bases. CDR1 is MNHNY, CDR2 SVGAGI, per germline (reference sequence). Sequences were obtained from PBMCs or a T cell subset sorted from them (not recorded which). The sequence derives from an adult woman who had mild COVID-19 (a few samples of this study predate the infection). Cell type and time point are not known. The rearrangement joins TRBV6-6 to TRBJ1-2; no clear D gene. CDR3 region: CASSYSSGYYGYTF. The CDR3, as DNA: TGTGCCAGCAGTTACTCCTCGGGATACTATGGCTACACCTTC.